Described below is a single T cell receptor (beta chain) sequence and its context. This clone was seen once. This clone's antigen is unknown. No base qualities exist here, and no much larger clone lies one base off it. Enrolling through a virtual design, the prospective study's participants ranged in age from roughly 18 to 89 years and lived across 20 to 30 United States geographic areas. In the prospective study, cohorts were assigned on the basis of participant-reported clinical history obtained from a screening survey and a study questionnaire. Recovered participants in ImmuneRACE Cohort 3 were defined as having two consecutive negative NP/OP PCR tests, clearance from a healthcare professional, or resolution of symptoms. In the prospective study, mobile phlebotomists collected whole blood, serum and a nasopharyngeal or oropharyngeal swab from each participant. Additional blood draws and questionnaires over a 2-month period could optionally be provided by prospective study participants. Before DNA extraction, prospective study blood samples were shipped either frozen or at room temperature.

Including cysteine and phenylalanine, the CDR3 has 17 amino acids. The kept DNA is CDR3 alone, 51 bases in frame from the first base. According to the germline V gene (reference sequence), CDR1 reads LNHNV and CDR2 reads YYDKDF. V has 0 bases trimmed and J has 4 bases trimmed; junction bases matching no gene number 7. TCRbeta CDR3 regions were amplified from genomic DNA using the immunoSEQ Assay, a bias-controlled multiplex PCR. The study's own analysis went as follows. Nucleated cell counts per sample were estimated from amplification of reference gene primers within the assay. To quantify the absolute abundance of each unique TCRbeta CDR3 rearrangement, sequence reads were collapsed and filtered. For each sample, productive Simpson clonality was calculated as the square root of Simpson's diversity index over productive rearrangements. This immuneACCESS table, as held by TCRdb, lists in-frame sequences with V and J called but not all clones. Of the missing ones, under half trace to an unresolved V gene in checked studies; the others have no known cause. V and J calls and clone size are as listed in that table; D and trimming were resolved from the DNA. This sample holds hundreds of thousands of clones; 80% to 90% were observed only once. The ten largest account for less than 2.5% of the sample.

The sample originates from a study of blood T cell repertoires in COVID-19 (dated by TCRdb to the early 2020s). As for the study more broadly: The collaborator samples originated in the United States, Italy and Spain and spanned the acute and convalescent phases of COVID-19. The material from the prospective study consisted of cDNA or gDNA derived from T cells, B-cell-depleted T cells, or PBMCs. Subjects who had been exposed to COVID-19, were actively infected with it, or had recovered from it provided the deeply sampled blood TCRbeta repertoires that made up the dataset. The repertoires were made available in a free public database intended to serve as a resource for research on the immune response to SARS-CoV-2. Samples came from the ongoing ImmuneRACE study (first 160 participants) plus 1,254 subjects from 6 global collaborators. Nearly every sample came with metadata listing a de-identified subject ID, COVID-19 status, age in years and sex. HLA class I and class II types, where available, came from metadata supplied by the sample provider rather than from assay-based typing. General findings and caveats noted by the study authors: The amount of clinical and demographic metadata varied by source and participant and was provided uncurated.

This receptor was identified in a man younger than 45 who had recovered from COVID-19. Sequencing used PBMCs or T cells enriched from blood (not recorded which). The sequence links TRBV15 to TRBJ1-4; 8 junctional bases match TRBD1. Here is the DNA: TGTGCCACCAGCAGAGATACGACAGGGGCTTATAATGAAAAACTGTTTTTT. The resulting protein is CATSRDTTGAYNEKLFF.